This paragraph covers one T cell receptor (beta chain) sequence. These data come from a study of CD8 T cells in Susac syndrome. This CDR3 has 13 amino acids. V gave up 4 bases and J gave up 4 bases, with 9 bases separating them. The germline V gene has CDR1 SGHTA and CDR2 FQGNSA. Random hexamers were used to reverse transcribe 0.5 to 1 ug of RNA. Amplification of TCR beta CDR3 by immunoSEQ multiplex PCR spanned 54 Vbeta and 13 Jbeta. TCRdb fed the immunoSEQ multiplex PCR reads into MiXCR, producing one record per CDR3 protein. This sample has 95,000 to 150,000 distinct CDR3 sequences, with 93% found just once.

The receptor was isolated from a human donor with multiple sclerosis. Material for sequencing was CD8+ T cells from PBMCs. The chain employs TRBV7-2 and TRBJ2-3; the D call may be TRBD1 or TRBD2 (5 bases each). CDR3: CASSSGASDTQYF. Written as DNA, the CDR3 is TGTGCCAGCAGCTCCGGGGCCTCAGATACGCAGTATTTT.